Each of the 32 T cell receptor beta chains below was sequenced from the same sample in a study of T cells after yellow fever vaccination. One entry per CDR3 protein results from TCRdb running MiXCR on the 5' RACE reads. The profile shows some 120,000 distinct CDR3 sequences, 7.5% to 9.5% of them singletons. Here the sequenced sample was CD8+ T cells sorted from PBMCs, taken 45 days after the yellow fever booster vaccination. These receptors came from a man aged 25 to 40 who received the YFV17D yellow fever vaccine.

As to this clonotype: One junction end does not reproduce the germline sequence, and a read error may be involved. V usage is TRBV7-9 and J usage is TRBJ1-5; 9 bases line up with TRBD1. The V gene's germline CDR1 is SEHNR and CDR2 FQNEAQ (reference sequence). The length of the CDR3 is 17 residues. The CDR3 DNA is TGTGCCAGCAGCTCTACCACAGGGGGCGCGAGCAGTCAGCCCCAGCATTTT. It translates to CASSSTTGGASSQPQHF.

There are a few counts of this clonotype. The V gene is TRBV3-1, the J gene TRBJ2-5; D may be TRBD1 (5 bases). Germline V lookup: CDR1 LGHDT, CDR2 YNNKEL (reference sequence). This CDR3 contains 16 residues. V lost 0 bases and J lost 2, with 13 bases in between. The CDR3 DNA follows: TGTGCCAGCAGCCAAGATACTGGACAAGAACAAGAGACCCAGTACTTC. Translated: CASSQDTGQEQETQYF.

The chain joins TRBV20-1 to TRBJ2-1; D is uncertain. This CDR3 is built from 10 residues. Germline V CDR1 and CDR2: DFQATT, SNEGSKA (reference sequence). CDR3 in amino acids: CSVDRAEQFF. The CDR3, as DNA: TGCAGCGTAGACCGCGCGGAGCAGTTCTTC.

This clonotype was recorded many times. This chain links TRBV28 with TRBJ2-2, with D hard to call. The CDR3 consists of 15 residues. CDR1 and CDR2 (germline): MDHEN, SYDVKM. Trimming pared 3 bases from V and 5 bases from J, leaving 13 bases between. This CDR3 reads CASSLVGSNTGELFF. The CDR3 DNA reads as TGTGCCAGCAGTTTGGTAGGGTCTAATACCGGGGAGCTGTTTTTT.

The rearrangement joins TRBV11-2 to TRBJ1-1, with unresolved D. V was shortened by 2 bases and J by 5 bases, with 12 bases between the two germline ends. The CDR3 runs to 14 residues. The germline V gene encodes CDR1 SGHAT and CDR2 FQNNGV. The chain's CDR3 is CASSLSPGLTEAFF. The CDR3 DNA is TGTGCCAGCAGCTTATCGCCAGGTTTGACTGAAGCTTTCTTT.

This clonotype was counted only a few times. The CDR3 here is CASSLYRAGQPQHF. For the CDR3, the DNA is TGTGCCAGCAGTTTATATAGGGCAGGTCAGCCCCAGCATTTT. This chain connects TRBV27 to TRBJ1-5; D unclear. Per germline, CDR1 MNHEY and CDR2 SMNVEV (reference sequence). Trimming stripped 1 base from V and 6 bases from J, with 10 bases between. The CDR3 extends over 14 amino acids.

This clonotype was seen many times. The rearrangement links TRBV9 to TRBJ2-3; the match to TRBD2 covers 10 bases. The CDR3 consists of 17 residues. Germline assignment: CDR1 SGDLS and CDR2 YYNGEE. Trimming took 4 bases from V and 0 from J; bases not matched to a gene: 8. The CDR3: CASSPGTSVSSTDTQYF. The CDR3, as DNA: TGTGCCAGCAGCCCCGGGACTAGCGTCTCTAGCACAGATACGCAGTATTTT.

The sample holds many counts of this clonotype. The V call is TRBV6-2 or TRBV6-3, the J call TRBJ2-2; D is possibly TRBD2 (6 bases). From germline, CDR1 is MNHEY and CDR2 SVGEGT. V gave up 2 bases and J gave up 8 bases, with 15 bases separating them. The CDR3 runs to 15 residues. The CDR3 protein is CASSYLGTAYGELFF. CDR3 nucleotide sequence: TGTGCCAGCAGTTACCTCGGGACTGCCTATGGGGAGCTGTTTTTT.

This clonotype was seen many times. This CDR3 is CASSLSGTAYEQYF. Written as DNA, the CDR3 is TGTGCCAGCAGCTTGTCCGGGACAGCCTACGAGCAGTACTTC. The chain combines TRBV5-6 with TRBJ2-7; 7 positions match TRBD1. This CDR3 has 14 amino acids. V shed 1 base, J shed 2 bases, and the junction held 3 bases outside the gene matches. Germline V gene sequence: CDR1 SGHDT, CDR2 YYEEEE.

This clonotype was seen at least ten times. The chain recombines TRBV20-1 with TRBJ2-5, with unresolved D. Germline CDR1 and CDR2: DFQATT and SNEGSKA (reference sequence). Trimming stripped 0 bases from V and 1 base from J, with 12 bases between. This CDR3 is built from 15 residues. CDR3 residues: CSARDLQPSQETQYF. The CDR3 DNA is TGCAGTGCTAGAGATTTACAGCCCAGCCAAGAGACCCAGTACTTC.

This clonotype was recorded many times. The rearrangement uses TRBV6-2 or TRBV6-3 and TRBJ1-1; a possible D gene is TRBD1 (5 bases). V was trimmed by 3 bases and J by 8 bases, leaving 10 bases between them. Per the germline V gene, CDR1 is MNHEY and CDR2 is SVGEGT. This CDR3 comprises 12 residues. This chain's CDR3 is CASSYTGAEAFF. CDR3 sequence (DNA): TGTGCCAGCAGTTATACCGGGGCAGAAGCTTTCTTT.

The V gene is TRBV12-3 or TRBV12-4, the J gene TRBJ2-1; 7 bases are shared with TRBD1. The CDR3 spans 14 residues. V gave up 6 bases and J gave up 5 bases; unmatched junction bases: 7. The CDR3 region has the DNA TGTGCCAGCAGCTCCTGGGACAGTCACAATGAGCAGTTCTTC. Protein: CASSSWDSHNEQFF.

This clonotype was seen repeatedly, ten times or more. The CDR3 sequence is CASSLVLNSYEQYF. In DNA, the CDR3 is TGTGCCAGCAGCTTGGTCTTGAACTCCTACGAGCAGTACTTC. The chain combines TRBV5-6 with TRBJ2-7; unclear D gene. CDR1 SGHDT and CDR2 YYEEEE come from the germline V gene. The V and J ends lost 0 bases and 0 bases respectively, with 7 bases between them. The CDR3 contains 14 residues.

This clonotype showed up many times. V and J are TRBV7-9 and TRBJ1-4; a possible D gene is TRBD1 (5 bases). The V end lost 5 bases, the J end lost 5 bases, and 18 bases lay between the germline ends. The length of the CDR3 is 16 residues. Per the germline V gene, CDR1 is SEHNR and CDR2 is FQNEAQ (reference sequence). The CDR3 sequence: CASSHTSGPPNEKLFF. The CDR3 DNA sequence: TGTGCCAGCAGCCATACCTCGGGACCGCCCAATGAAAAACTGTTTTTT.

This clonotype occurred many times. The J gene is TRBJ2-6, the V gene TRBV29-1; D is unclear. CDR1 SQVTM and CDR2 ANQGSEA come from the germline V gene. This CDR3 has 14 residues. Trimming cost V 4 bases and J 0 bases, with 7 bases left between them. The CDR3 loop reads CSVGGLSGANVLTF. CDR3 nucleotide sequence: TGCAGCGTTGGCGGTCTCTCTGGGGCCAACGTCCTGACTTTC.

The V gene is TRBV7-9, the J gene TRBJ2-2, with 9 bases fitting TRBD2. V lost 2 bases, J lost 1 base, and 5 bases stayed unmatched. The CDR3 runs 17 residues. Germline assignment: CDR1 SEHNR and CDR2 FQNEAQ (reference sequence). The CDR3 is CASSLPSTSGNTGELFF. CDR3 sequence (DNA): TGTGCCAGCAGCTTACCATCGACTAGCGGGAACACCGGGGAGCTGTTTTTT. The full variable domain, its missing parts supplied by reference TRBV7-9 and TRBJ2-2, is DTGVSQNPRHKITKRGQNVTFRCDPISEHNRLYWYRQTLGQGPEFLTYFQNEAQLEKSRLLSDRFSAERPKGSFSTLEIQRTEQGDSAMYLCASSLPSTSGNTGELFFGEGSRLTVL.

This clonotype appeared many times. The chain couples TRBV28 to TRBJ2-2, with D possibly matching TRBD2 (6 bases). The germline gives CDR1 MDHEN, CDR2 SYDVKM. Trimming shortened V by 8 bases and J by 3 bases, and 10 bases separated the two germline ends. The CDR3 length is 13 residues. The CDR3 region is CASGTVDTGELFF. CDR3 bases: TGTGCCAGCGGGACTGTCGACACCGGGGAGCTGTTTTTT.

The V gene is TRBV4-3, the J gene TRBJ2-2; D remains unclear. Germline assignment: CDR1 LGHNA and CDR2 YSLEER. V was trimmed by 0 bases and J by 4 bases, leaving 6 bases between them. The CDR3 sequence is 14 residues long. CDR3 in amino acids: CASSQDVGTGELFF. CDR3 nucleotides: TGCGCCAGCAGCCAAGATGTGGGCACCGGGGAGCTGTTTTTT.

This clonotype has at least ten counts. The chain has TRBV6-5 and TRBJ2-2, with D perhaps TRBD1 (6 bases). Trimming left V 8 bases short and J 8 bases short, with 18 bases between. CDR1 and CDR2 (germline): MNHEY, SVGAGI. The CDR3 consists of 14 residues. The CDR3 DNA follows: TGTGCCAGCGTTGTATCGGCAGGGGTAGGGGAGCTGTTTTTT. This translates into CASVVSAGVGELFF.

This clonotype was seen at least ten times. The chain joins TRBV7-2 to TRBJ2-2; D possibly corresponds to TRBD1 (5 bases). Trimming cost V 5 bases and J 6 bases, with 13 bases left between them. The CDR3 spans 14 residues. Germline V gene sequence: CDR1 SGHTA, CDR2 FQGNSA. This CDR3 reads CASSPGWGPGELFF. The CDR3 DNA reads TGTGCCAGCAGCCCAGGGTGGGGTCCCGGGGAGCTGTTTTTT.

Ten or more counts support this clonotype. CDR3 in amino acids: CASRPGTSGYNEQFF. The CDR3 region has the DNA TGTGCCAGCCGACCCGGGACTAGCGGCTACAATGAGCAGTTCTTC. The rearrangement joins TRBV12-3 or TRBV12-4 to TRBJ2-1, with 11 nucleotides matching TRBD2. V lost 8 bases and J lost 3; bases outside the gene matches: 6. The CDR3 has 15 amino acids.

The rearrangement links TRBV6-2 or TRBV6-3 to TRBJ2-1; 11 nucleotides agree with TRBD2. Per germline, CDR1 MNHEY and CDR2 SVGEGT. The CDR3 runs to 19 residues. Germline trimming cut 5 bases from V and 3 bases from J; bases unmatched to any gene: 15. CDR3 sequence (DNA): TGTGCCAGCAGTCTCGCCGGGACTAGCGGTCCGAGCTACTACAATGAGCAGTTCTTC. Encoded protein: CASSLAGTSGPSYYNEQFF.

This clonotype was detected many times. The chain couples TRBV12-3 or TRBV12-4 to TRBJ2-1, with 12 bases aligning to TRBD2. The CDR3 totals 15 residues. Losses at the gene ends were 4 bases for V and 2 bases for J; bases not matched to a gene: 0. The CDR3 is CASSWTSGTYNEQFF. The CDR3 DNA follows: TGTGCCAGCAGTTGGACTAGCGGGACCTACAATGAGCAGTTCTTC.

This clonotype was seen ten or more times. The chain is built from TRBV6-5 and TRBJ2-3, with 7 bases aligning to TRBD2. The CDR3 has 17 amino acids. Germline trimming cut 0 bases from V and 7 bases from J; bases unmatched to any gene: 13. Germline CDR1 reads MNHEY; CDR2 reads SVGAGI. CDR3 sequence: CASSYSMGERGGNTQYF. CDR3 bases: TGTGCCAGCAGTTACTCGATGGGGGAACGGGGAGGGAATACGCAGTATTTT.

The chain combines TRBV6-2 or TRBV6-3 with TRBJ2-7; tentatively, D is TRBD2 (6 bases). This CDR3 region has 11 residues. The V gene's germline CDR1 is MNHEY and CDR2 SVGEGT. V was cut by 5 bases and J by 6 bases, with 8 bases left in between. CDR3 protein: CASSRGVEQYF. The CDR3 DNA follows: TGTGCCAGCAGTCGCGGGGTCGAGCAGTACTTC.

This clonotype was observed at least ten times. The V and J genes are TRBV9 and TRBJ2-1, with D tentatively TRBD1 (5 bases). Germline V gene lookup returns CDR1 SGDLS and CDR2 YYNGEE. The CDR3 is 15 residues long. Trimming stripped 4 bases from V and 2 bases from J, with 13 bases between. The CDR3 loop is CASSPSRAPYNEQFF. CDR3 nucleotides: TGTGCCAGCAGCCCCTCCAGGGCACCCTACAATGAGCAGTTCTTC.

This clonotype was seen a few times. The genes are TRBV7-9 and TRBJ2-5; D gene unclear. In germline, CDR1 is SEHNR, CDR2 FQNEAQ (reference sequence). The CDR3 loop spans 12 amino acids. Trimming took off 5 bases at V and 6 bases at J, with 10 bases between the two ends. This CDR3 reads CASSTALKTQYF. The CDR3 coding sequence is TGTGCCAGCAGCACCGCTTTAAAGACCCAGTACTTC.

This chain uses TRBV5-4 with TRBJ2-7; 7 bases map to TRBD2. J gave up 6 bases and V 3 bases, and 9 bases lay outside the gene matches. Germline-derived CDR1 and CDR2 are SGHNT and YYREEE (reference sequence). This CDR3 region has 14 residues. The CDR3 protein is CASSYSGYGSEQYF. The CDR3 DNA follows: TGTGCCAGCAGCTATAGCGGGTACGGGTCCGAGCAGTACTTC. Variable domain in full (rest from reference TRBV5-4 and TRBJ2-7): ETGVTQSPTHLIKTRGQQVTLRCSSQSGHNTVSWYQQALGQGPQFIFQYYREEENGRGNFPPRFSGLQFPNYSSELNVNALELDDSALYLCASSYSGYGSEQYFGPGTRLTVT.

This clonotype was counted at least ten times. The J gene is TRBJ2-1, the V gene TRBV29-1, with unresolved D. The CDR3 loop spans 12 amino acids. V lost 7 bases and J 0 bases, leaving 7 bases between the germline ends. Germline V gene lookup returns CDR1 SQVTM and CDR2 ANQGSEA. The CDR3 loop is CSAPTSYNEQFF. For the CDR3, the DNA is TGCAGCGCCCCTACCTCCTACAATGAGCAGTTCTTC.

This clonotype was counted at least ten times. This chain uses TRBV12-3 or TRBV12-4 with TRBJ2-6; D not certain. The CDR3 spans 15 residues. V lost 5 bases, J lost 6 bases, and 14 bases lay in between. In nucleotides, the CDR3 is TGTGCCAGCAGTGGTGGCCTCTCCGCGGCCAACGTCCTGACTTTC. It specifies CASSGGLSAANVLTF.

This clonotype has a handful of counts. This chain links TRBV9 with TRBJ1-1; D is perhaps TRBD1 (5 bases). V was clipped by 5 bases and J by 5 bases, with 16 bases between them. Germline V lookup: CDR1 SGDLS, CDR2 YYNGEE. CDR3 length equals 14 residues. The CDR3 region is CASSPPSGGTEAFF. The DNA of the CDR3 is TGTGCCAGCAGTCCACCCTCCGGGGGGACTGAAGCTTTCTTT.

This clonotype was counted a few times. The chain joins TRBV3-1 to TRBJ2-1, with D possibly TRBD2 on 5 matching bases. This CDR3 has 17 residues. Germline CDR1 is LGHDT and CDR2 is YNNKEL (reference sequence). The V end lost 3 bases, the J end lost 3 bases, and 18 bases lay between the germline ends. The CDR3 bases are TGTGCCAGCAGCCATCCGGAGAGCGGAGGACTCTACAATGAGCAGTTCTTC. Amino acids: CASSHPESGGLYNEQFF.